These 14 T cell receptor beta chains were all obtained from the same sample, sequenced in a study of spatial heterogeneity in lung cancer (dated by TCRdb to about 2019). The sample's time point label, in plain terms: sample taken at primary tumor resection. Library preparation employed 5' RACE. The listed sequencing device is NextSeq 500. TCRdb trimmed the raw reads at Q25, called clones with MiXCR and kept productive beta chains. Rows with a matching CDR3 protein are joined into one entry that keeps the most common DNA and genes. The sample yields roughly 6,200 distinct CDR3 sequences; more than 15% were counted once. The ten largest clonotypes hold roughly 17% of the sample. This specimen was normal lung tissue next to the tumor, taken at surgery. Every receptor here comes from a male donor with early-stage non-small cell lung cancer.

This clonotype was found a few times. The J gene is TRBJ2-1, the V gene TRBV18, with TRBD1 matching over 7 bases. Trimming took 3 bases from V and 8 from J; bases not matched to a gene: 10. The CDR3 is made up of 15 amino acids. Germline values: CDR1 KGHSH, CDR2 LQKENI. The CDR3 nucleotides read TGTGCCAGCTCACCGTCGTGGGCAGGGGGATATGAGCAGTTCTTC. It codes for CASSPSWAGGYEQFF.

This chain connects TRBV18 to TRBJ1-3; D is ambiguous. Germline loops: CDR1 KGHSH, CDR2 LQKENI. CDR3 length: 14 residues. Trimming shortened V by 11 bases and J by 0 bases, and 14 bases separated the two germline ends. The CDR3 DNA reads TGTGCCCCCCGGACGGCTAGCTCTGGAAACACCATATATTTT. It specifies CAPRTASSGNTIYF.

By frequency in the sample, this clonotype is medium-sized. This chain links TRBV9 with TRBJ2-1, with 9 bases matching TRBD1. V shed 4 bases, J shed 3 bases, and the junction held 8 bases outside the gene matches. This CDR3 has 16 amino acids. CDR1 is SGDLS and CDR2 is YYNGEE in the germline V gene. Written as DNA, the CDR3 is TGTGCCAGCAGCCCGTGGGGGGACAGGGTCTACAATGAGCAGTTCTTC. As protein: CASSPWGDRVYNEQFF. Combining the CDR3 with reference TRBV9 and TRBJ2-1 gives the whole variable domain DSGVTQTPKHLITATGQRVTLRCSPRSGDLSVYWYQQSLDQGLQFLIQYYNGEERAKGNILERFSAQQFPDLHSELNLSSLELGDSALYFCASSPWGDRVYNEQFFGPGTRLTVL.

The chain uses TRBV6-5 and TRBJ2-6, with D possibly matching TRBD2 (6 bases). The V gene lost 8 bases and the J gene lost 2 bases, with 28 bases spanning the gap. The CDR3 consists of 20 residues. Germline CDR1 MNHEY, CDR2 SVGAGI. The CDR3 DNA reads TGTGCCAGCCTCAGGTTGCCAAACGGGCGGGGATACCCTGGGGCCAACGTCCTGACTTTC. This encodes CASLRLPNGRGYPGANVLTF.

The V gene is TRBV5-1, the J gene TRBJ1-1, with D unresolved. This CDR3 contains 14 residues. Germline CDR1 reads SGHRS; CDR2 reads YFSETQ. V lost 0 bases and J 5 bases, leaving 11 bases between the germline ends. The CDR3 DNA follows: TGCGCCAGCAGCTTGGATGTTGCGGGGACTGAAGCTTTCTTT. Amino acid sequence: CASSLDVAGTEAFF.

DNA for the CDR3: TGTGCCAGCAGTGGTCACCGGGACAGAATATCTAGCACAGATACGCAGTATTTT. Residues: CASSGHRDRISSTDTQYF. This chain connects TRBV28 to TRBJ2-3, with 7 bases aligning to TRBD1. From germline, CDR1 is MDHEN and CDR2 SYDVKM. The trim removed 5 bases at V and 0 bases at J, leaving 14 bases unmatched. This CDR3 spans 18 amino acids.

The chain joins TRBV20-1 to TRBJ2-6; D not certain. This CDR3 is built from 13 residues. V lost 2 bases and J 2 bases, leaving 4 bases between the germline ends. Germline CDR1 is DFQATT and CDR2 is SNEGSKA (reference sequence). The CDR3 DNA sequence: TGCAGTGCTAGAAGAGCTGGGGCCAACGTCCTGACTTTC. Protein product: CSARRAGANVLTF.

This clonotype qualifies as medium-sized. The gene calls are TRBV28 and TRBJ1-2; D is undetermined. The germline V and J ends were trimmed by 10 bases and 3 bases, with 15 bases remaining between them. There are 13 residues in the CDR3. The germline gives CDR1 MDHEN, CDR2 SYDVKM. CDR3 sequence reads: CATTYELDYGYTF. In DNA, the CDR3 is TGTGCCACCACGTACGAACTAGACTATGGCTACACCTTC.

The CDR3 nucleotides are TGTGCCAGCAGTCCCCGGGGGGGAGCTAACTATGGCTACACCTTC. Translation: CASSPRGGANYGYTF. The chain carries TRBV28 and TRBJ1-2; D is perhaps TRBD1 (5 bases). CDR1 is MDHEN, CDR2 SYDVKM, per germline. There are 15 residues in the CDR3. Trimming left V 5 bases short and J 0 bases short, with 13 bases between.

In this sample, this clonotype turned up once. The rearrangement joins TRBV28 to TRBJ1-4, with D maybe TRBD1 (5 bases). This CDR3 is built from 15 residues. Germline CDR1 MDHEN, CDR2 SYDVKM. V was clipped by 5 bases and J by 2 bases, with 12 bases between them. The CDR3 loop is CASSAGFSTNEKLFF. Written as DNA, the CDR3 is TGTGCCAGCAGTGCAGGGTTTTCGACTAATGAAAAACTGTTTTTT. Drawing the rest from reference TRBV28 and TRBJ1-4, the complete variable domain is DVKVTQSSRYLVKRTGEKVFLECVQDMDHENMFWYRQDPGLGLRLIYFSYDVKMKEKGDIPEGYSVSREKKERFSLILESASTNQTSMYLCASSAGFSTNEKLFFGSGTQLSVL.

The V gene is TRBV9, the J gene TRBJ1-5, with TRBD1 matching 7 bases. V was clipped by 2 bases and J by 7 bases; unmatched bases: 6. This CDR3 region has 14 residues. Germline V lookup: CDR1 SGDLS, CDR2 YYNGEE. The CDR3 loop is CASSVGGGSQPQHF. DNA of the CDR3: TGTGCCAGCAGCGTCGGAGGGGGCAGCCAGCCCCAGCATTTT.

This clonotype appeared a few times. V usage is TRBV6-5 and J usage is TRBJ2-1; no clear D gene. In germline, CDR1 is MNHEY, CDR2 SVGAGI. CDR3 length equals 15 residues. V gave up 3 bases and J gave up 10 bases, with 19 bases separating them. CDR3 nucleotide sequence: TGTGCCAGCAGTTATGATCCAGGTCTCGGGTGGGAGCAGTTCTTC. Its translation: CASSYDPGLGWEQFF.

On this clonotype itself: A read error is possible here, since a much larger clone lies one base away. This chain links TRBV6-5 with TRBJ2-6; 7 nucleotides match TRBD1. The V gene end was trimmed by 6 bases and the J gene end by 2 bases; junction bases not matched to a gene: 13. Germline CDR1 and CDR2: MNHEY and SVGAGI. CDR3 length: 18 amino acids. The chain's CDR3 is CASRRQGRPTPGANVLTF. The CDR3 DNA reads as TGTGCCAGCAGGCGACAGGGCCGTCCGACCCCTGGGGCCAACGTCCTGACTTTC.

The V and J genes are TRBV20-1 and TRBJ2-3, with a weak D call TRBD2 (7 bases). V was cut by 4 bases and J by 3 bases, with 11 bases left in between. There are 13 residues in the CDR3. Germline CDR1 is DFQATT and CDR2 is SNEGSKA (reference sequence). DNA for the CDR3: TGCAGTGCTATCCGGGGGGCGACAGATACGCAGTATTTT. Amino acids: CSAIRGATDTQYF.